This TCR beta chain was documented in a study of cytomegalovirus exposure and HLA in healthy donors. The CDR3 length is 16 residues. The ends were cut back, 5 bases at V and 1 base at J, with 15 bases in the middle. The germline CDR1 and CDR2 sequences are SEHNR and FQNEAQ (reference sequence). The PCR used 60 Vbeta and 13 Jbeta primers. Only in-frame clones appear in the TCRdb table, and some are missing; sequencing was by immunoSEQ multiplex PCR. The table has roughly 200,000 clones, 75% to 90% seen once; the top ten hold approximately 2.5%. V usage is TRBV7-9 and J usage is TRBJ2-1, with D possibly being TRBD2 (5 bases). Sequences were obtained from PBMCs. The clonotype was recovered from a woman aged 40 to 55 in good health and CMV-seronegative. Written as DNA, the CDR3 is TGTGCCAGCAGCCCTAGGATCGGGATGTCCTACAATGAGCAGTTCTTC. Translated: CASSPRIGMSYNEQFF.